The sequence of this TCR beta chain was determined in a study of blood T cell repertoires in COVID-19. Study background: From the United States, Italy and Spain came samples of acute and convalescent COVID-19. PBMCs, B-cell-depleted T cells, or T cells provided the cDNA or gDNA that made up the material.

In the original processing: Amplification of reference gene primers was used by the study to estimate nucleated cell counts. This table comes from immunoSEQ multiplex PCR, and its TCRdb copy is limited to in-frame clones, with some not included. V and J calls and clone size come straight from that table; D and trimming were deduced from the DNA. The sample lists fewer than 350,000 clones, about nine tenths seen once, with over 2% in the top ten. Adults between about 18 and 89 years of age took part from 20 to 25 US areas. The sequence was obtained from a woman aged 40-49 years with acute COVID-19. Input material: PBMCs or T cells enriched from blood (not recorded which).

The CDR3 reads CASSQEGQGSEKLFF. CDR3 bases: TGTGCCAGCAGCCAAGAAGGGCAGGGCAGTGAAAAACTGTTTTTT. This chain links TRBV3-1 (or the pseudogene TRBV3-2) with TRBJ1-4; TRBD1 might be the D (5 bases). Trimming cost V 0 bases and J 7 bases, with 12 bases left between them. This CDR3 has 15 residues. Germline values: CDR1 LGHDT, CDR2 YNNKEL (reference sequence).